This T cell receptor beta chain was identified during a study of T cells in Graves' hyperthyroidism and ophthalmopathy. Many counts were recorded for this clonotype. Its antigen remains unidentified. PBMCs stemmed from about 9.7 ml fresh peripheral blood. Per germline, CDR1 SGDLS and CDR2 YYNGEE. Between the trimmed V and J ends, which lost 3 bases and 4 bases, there was a span of 20 bases. This CDR3 is built from 16 residues. Study results and limitations: Appearing also in blood were most of the thyroid clonotypes expanded above 0.001. Ophthalmopathy was identified by the model a median around 6.9 months ahead of onset.

Amplified TCR beta CDR3 regions derived from RNA transcripts. The HTBI primer set was used in a first-round RT-PCR of the TCR CDR3. TCRdb passed the multiplex PCR reads through MiXCR, listing each CDR3 protein once. The data hold about 620,000 distinct CDR3 sequences, with about 17% observed a single time. The receptor's source is a woman aged 25 to 45 with Graves' hyperthyroidism. The chain couples TRBV9 to TRBJ2-7; tentatively, D is TRBD1 or TRBD2 (6 bases each). Sequencing was performed on blood. The DNA for the CDR3 is TGTGCCAGCAGCGCACGAGACAGGACTACTTTTTACGAGCAGTACTTC. Protein: CASSARDRTTFYEQYF.